This TCR beta chain is drawn from a study of blood T cell repertoires in COVID-19. The overall study: PBMCs, B-cell-depleted T cells, or T cells were the source of the cDNA or gDNA that made up the material.

One Seattle source followed patients from active infection through their disease course. Trimming took 5 bases from V and 5 from J, leaving 13 bases between them. The CDR3 runs to 14 residues. Germline V gene lookup returns CDR1 SGHAT and CDR2 FQDESV (reference sequence). As handled by the study authors: Amplification from reference gene primers served as the basis for estimated nucleated cell counts. Libraries were prepared by immunoSEQ multiplex PCR; TCRdb keeps only in-frame clonotypes and omits some of them. V, J and clone size were drawn from that table, and D and trimming were deduced from the DNA. This sample has some 310,000 clones, with under 90% found just once. This clone was counted a single time.

The TCR originated in a woman aged 30 to 39 with COVID-19, enrolled during active disease. Input material: peripheral blood. The chain links TRBV11-1 to TRBJ2-1; weak D call: TRBD1 (5 bases). In nucleotides, the CDR3 is TGTGCCAGCAGCAGTACAACAGGCGACAATGAGCAGTTCTTC. It yields the protein CASSSTTGDNEQFF.